This T cell receptor beta chain was observed in a study of naive and memory T cell subsets. There are many counts of this clonotype. Possible read error: a much larger clone is one base away. The CDR3 totals 16 residues. CDR1 and CDR2 from the germline V gene are SNHLY and FYNNEI. Trimming removed 1 base from V and 4 bases from J, with 14 bases in between. The SP2 primer and nested alpha and beta constant region primers amplified ligated cDNA in four rounds. TCRdb called the UMI-ligation and nested PCR reads again in MiXCR, with one record for every CDR3 protein. The table includes 11,000 to 15,000 distinct CDR3 sequences, around 5.5% detected once. Treatment of the sample: skin biopsy from PPD injection site in Mantoux-positive individual. The library had UMIs added by 3' ligation of an oligonucleotide to TCR cDNA.

Here the sequenced sample was skin, taken from a tuberculin skin test site. This chain uses TRBV2 with TRBJ2-1; possible D gene TRBD2, 6 bases. This clonotype originated in an adult in good health. This CDR3 reads CASSEVRLAGYNEQFF. CDR3 nucleotide sequence: TGTGCCAGCAGTGAAGTGCGGTTGGCGGGATACAATGAGCAGTTCTTC.